These 10 T cell receptor beta chains originate from one sample sequenced in a study of regulatory T cells in long-lasting Graves disease. Arm-PCR of CDR3 regions and iRepertoire HTBI primers were used to build TCR beta libraries. TCRdb redid the calling of the multiplex PCR reads with MiXCR, one entry per CDR3 protein. The data hold about 470,000 distinct CDR3 sequences, with about 22% observed a single time. Stated time point: persistent/refractory GD, antithyroid drugs over 5 years with positive TRAb. TCR sequences were obtained from RNA taken from PBMCs. The sequencing used peripheral blood mononuclear cells (PBMCs), collected when the disease was refractory, from a patient treated with antithyroid drugs. The receptors were gathered from a female donor with Graves disease.

This clonotype was found many times. The CDR3 nucleotides read TGCAGCGTTGGGGCAGGGAGTGAAAAACTGTTTTTT. Protein: CSVGAGSEKLFF. The chain employs TRBV29-1 and TRBJ1-4; maybe TRBD1 (5 bases). CDR1 SQVTM and CDR2 ANQGSEA come from the germline V gene. The V gene lost 4 bases and the J gene lost 7 bases, with 10 bases spanning the gap. The CDR3 is 12 amino acids.

A remark on this clonotype: A read error is likely here: a far larger clone is one base away. The gene calls are TRBV10-1 and TRBJ1-4; 8 nucleotides agree with TRBD1. CDR1 WNHNN and CDR2 SYGVQD come from the germline V gene (reference sequence). The CDR3 has 13 amino acids. V trimming: 5 bases; J trimming: 10 bases; junction bases outside the gene matches: 6. In DNA, the CDR3 is TGCGCCAGCAGTTTACAGGGGGATGGAAAACTGTTTTTT. It encodes CASSLQGDGKLFF.

This clonotype was detected ten times or more. The chain couples TRBV28 to TRBJ2-3; no clear D. The ends were cut back, 9 bases at V and 1 base at J, with 8 bases in the middle. The CDR3 is made up of 12 amino acids. Germline CDR1 is MDHEN and CDR2 is SYDVKM. CDR3 nucleotide sequence: TGTGCCAGTGGACGGGGCACAGATACGCAGTATTTT. Protein: CASGRGTDTQYF.

The rearrangement joins TRBV7-9 to TRBJ2-7, with 10 positions matching TRBD2. CDR1 is SEHNR and CDR2 is FQNEAQ in the germline V gene (reference sequence). CDR3 length: 17 amino acids. Trimming cost V 5 bases and J 0 bases; bases outside gene matches: 10. The DNA for the CDR3 is TGTGCCAGCAGCCTTTTCCCAGCGGGAGGGATCTCCTACGAGCAGTACTTC. Residues: CASSLFPAGGISYEQYF.

This clonotype was observed at least ten times. The chain employs TRBV28 and TRBJ2-2, with 10 bases aligning to TRBD1. Germline assignment: CDR1 MDHEN and CDR2 SYDVKM. The CDR3 contains 17 residues. Trimming cost V 2 bases and J 3 bases; bases outside gene matches: 6. CDR3 sequence (DNA): TGTGCCAGCAGTTTAGGAGTAGGGACAGGGGACACCGGGGAGCTGTTTTTT. Protein sequence: CASSLGVGTGDTGELFF.

Regarding this clonotype: This clone may be a read error of a much larger clone one base away. The chain couples TRBV12-5 to TRBJ2-7; 8 nucleotides line up with TRBD1. Germline assignment: CDR1 LGHNT and CDR2 FRNRAP. The CDR3 covers 15 residues. The CDR3 loop is CASGLQQGGSYERYF. The CDR3 DNA reads TGTGCTAGTGGTTTGCAACAGGGGGGATCCTACGAGCGGTACTTC.

The chain employs TRBV24-1 and TRBJ2-5; a weak D match, TRBD2 (6 bases). The CDR3 contains 15 residues. Per germline, CDR1 KGHDR and CDR2 SFDVKD. V was clipped by 3 bases and J by 5 bases, with 15 bases between them. CDR3 protein: CATSDPGSRGETQYF. CDR3 nucleotide sequence: TGTGCCACCAGTGATCCGGGATCCCGGGGGGAGACCCAGTACTTC.

This clonotype was observed a handful of times. The J gene is TRBJ2-2, the V gene TRBV6-1, with D possibly TRBD2 on 5 matching bases. V was clipped by 7 bases and J by 6 bases, with 18 bases between them. Germline V gives CDR1 MNHNS, CDR2 SASEGT. The CDR3 length is 15 residues. The CDR3 region is CASTPRGWQAGELFF. The DNA of the CDR3 is TGTGCCAGCACCCCCCGCGGGTGGCAGGCCGGGGAGCTGTTTTTT.

This clonotype was detected a few times. The chain recombines TRBV30 with TRBJ1-6; D gene uncertain. With 4 bases removed from V and 9 bases from J, the gap between germline ends came to 16 bases. The CDR3 contains 14 residues. The germline gives CDR1 GTSNPN, CDR2 SVGIG (reference sequence). CDR3: CAWTVGLAGSPLHF. The CDR3, as DNA: TGTGCCTGGACGGTGGGTTTGGCAGGTTCACCCCTCCACTTT.

This clonotype was seen a handful of times. The gene calls are TRBV6-2 or TRBV6-3 and TRBJ1-2; D uncertain. The CDR3 length is 14 residues. Germline V gene lookup returns CDR1 MNHEY and CDR2 SVGEGT. Trimming shortened V by 7 bases and J by 1 base, and 13 bases separated the two germline ends. The CDR3 sequence is CASTTGEYNYGYTF. CDR3 bases: TGTGCCAGCACAACCGGTGAATATAACTATGGCTACACCTTC.